This TCR beta chain derives from a study of shared clonotypes between healthy human individuals. Study overall: Three plates each covered CD4 naive and memory; CD8 naive two, CD8 memory one.

Each subset's genomic DNA was split evenly across several immunoSEQ plates. Using around 200 ng DNA, around 30,000 T cell genomes, the sorted-subset replicate PCRs were run. TCRdb keeps only in-frame clones here, not all; method: immunoSEQ multiplex PCR. The repertoire holds over 2,000,000 clones, with approximately 92% as singletons. Germline V CDR1 and CDR2: MNHEY, SMNVEV (reference sequence). This CDR3 spans 14 amino acids. V was cut by 3 bases and J by 4 bases, with 12 bases left in between. Naive-designated CD8 cells lacked CD45RO, were positively enriched for CCR7, and omitted terminally differentiated effector memory CD45RA+ cells.

The gene calls are TRBV27 and TRBJ1-2, with D possibly matching TRBD1 (5 bases). The sequencing sample was made of naive CD8+ T cells from PBMCs. The sequence came from a man aged 18 to 30 in good health. Some clones in this sample may be carry-over from other donors' samples. CDR3 residues: CASSFQAGTYGYTF. The CDR3 DNA reads TGTGCCAGCAGTTTCCAAGCAGGGACCTATGGCTACACCTTC.